The 27 T cell receptor beta chains below were found in one sample sequenced in a study of T-cell memory formation after mild COVID-19. TCRdb re-called the 5' RACE reads through MiXCR, storing one row per CDR3 protein. The sample lists 350,000 to 400,000 distinct CDR3 sequences; over 13% were seen once. Specimen: PBMCs or a T cell subset sorted from them (not recorded which). Every receptor here comes from a man younger than 35 who had mild COVID-19 (a few samples of this study predate the infection). Cell type and time point are not known.

This clonotype was detected many times. The genes are TRBV2 and TRBJ2-7; D is unresolved. CDR1 and CDR2 from the germline V gene are SNHLY and FYNNEI. The CDR3 sequence is 14 residues long. V dropped 2 bases and J dropped 3 bases, with 11 bases sitting between them. CDR3 amino acids: CASSETRQIYEQYV. CDR3 in DNA: TGTGCCAGCAGTGAAACGCGGCAGATCTACGAGCAGTACGTC.

The rearrangement uses TRBV2 and TRBJ2-4; TRBD2 is a possible D gene (5 bases). Per germline, CDR1 SNHLY and CDR2 FYNNEI. The CDR3 has 14 residues. Trimming removed 2 bases at V and 3 bases at J, with 8 bases between. CDR3: CASSELEVKNIQYF. DNA of the CDR3: TGTGCCAGCAGTGAATTGGAGGTCAAAAACATTCAGTACTTC.

This clonotype came up a few times. The rearrangement joins TRBV5-1 to TRBJ2-1; no clear D gene. V dropped 4 bases and J dropped 0 bases, with 17 bases sitting between them. CDR1 SGHRS and CDR2 YFSETQ come from the germline V gene. The CDR3 is made up of 17 amino acids. The CDR3 region is CASSPDDLGFSYNEQFF. CDR3 in DNA: TGCGCCAGCAGCCCCGACGACCTAGGTTTCTCCTACAATGAGCAGTTCTTC.

This clonotype was picked up a small number of times. The chain is built from TRBV18 and TRBJ2-3; D not resolved. The germline V gene has CDR1 KGHSH and CDR2 LQKENI. The CDR3 consists of 13 residues. The germline V and J ends were trimmed by 4 bases and 0 bases, with 5 bases remaining between them. The CDR3 DNA sequence: TGTGCCAGCTCACGGCAGAGCACAGATACGCAGTATTTT. Amino acid sequence: CASSRQSTDTQYF.

The chain links TRBV5-1 to TRBJ1-1; D unresolved. CDR1 and CDR2 (germline): SGHRS, YFSETQ. Between the trimmed V and J ends, which lost 4 bases and 6 bases, there was a span of 16 bases. CDR3 length: 14 amino acids. The CDR3 spells CASSVTAGWAEAFF. The CDR3 nucleotides are TGCGCCAGCAGCGTTACAGCGGGCTGGGCTGAAGCTTTCTTT. The full variable domain, in which reference TRBV5-1 and TRBJ1-1 provide the parts outside the CDR3, is KAGVTQTPRYLIKTRGQQVTLSCSPISGHRSVSWYQQTPGQGLQFLFEYFSETQRNKGNFPGRFSGRQFSNSRSEMNVSTLELGDSALYLCASSVTAGWAEAFFGQGTRLTVV.

The chain links TRBV5-1 to TRBJ1-2; 8 bases map to TRBD1. This CDR3 comprises 15 residues. Losses at the gene ends were 4 bases for V and 3 bases for J; bases not matched to a gene: 8. Looked up from germline, CDR1 is SGHRS and CDR2 is YFSETQ. DNA of the CDR3: TGCGCCAGCAGCGATTGGACAGGGTTGGACTATGGCTACACCTTC. It translates to CASSDWTGLDYGYTF.

The gene calls are TRBV11-2 and TRBJ2-1; D gene ambiguous. Per germline, CDR1 SGHAT and CDR2 FQNNGV. The CDR3 extends over 15 amino acids. V was cut by 3 bases and J by 10 bases, with 19 bases left in between. In DNA form, the CDR3 reads TGTGCCAGCAGCTTTGTTTCCACCAGGCCGTGGGAGCAGTTCTTC. Amino acid sequence: CASSFVSTRPWEQFF.

This clonotype was found a few times. Sequence at one end of the junction differs from germline and may be a read error. The genes are TRBV7-7 and TRBJ1-5, with D possibly being TRBD1 (5 bases). CDR1 and CDR2 (germline): SSHAT, FNYEAQ (reference sequence). The CDR3 totals 17 residues. CDR3 in DNA: TGTGCTAGCAGCTTCCAACCGGGGCCCCGACGCAATCAGCCCCAGCATTTT. The encoded protein is CASSFQPGPRRNQPQHF.

Comments on this clonotype: Germline and junction disagree at one end, which may indicate a read error. The chain employs TRBV28 and TRBJ2-1; D might be TRBD1 (6 bases). The CDR3 is made up of 14 amino acids. Germline CDR1 and CDR2: MDHEN and SYDVKM. The chain's CDR3 is CATFGQSSYNEQFF. CDR3 nucleotide sequence: TGTGCCACCTTTGGACAGTCCTCCTACAACGAGCAGTTCTTC.

The chain links TRBV12-3 or TRBV12-4 to TRBJ1-2, with TRBD1 matching over 8 bases. The CDR3 runs to 17 residues. The ends lost 6 bases at V and 4 bases at J; junction bases unmatched: 16. The DNA for the CDR3 is TGTGCCAGCAGCCTTTACACAGGGACAGGAGGTTCCTATGGCTACACCTTC. Translation: CASSLYTGTGGSYGYTF.

A few counts support this clonotype. This chain links TRBV5-5 with TRBJ2-1; D is undetermined. This CDR3 is built from 13 residues. The germline V gene encodes CDR1 SGHKS and CDR2 YYEKEE (reference sequence). With 1 base removed from V and 5 bases from J, the gap between germline ends came to 7 bases. The DNA of the CDR3 is TGTGCCAGCAGCTTGCAGTCCCACAATGAGCAGTTCTTC. Its protein is CASSLQSHNEQFF.

The V call is TRBV21-1, the J call TRBJ2-3; no DNA check was done on the table's D call, TRBD1. TRBV21-1 is deemed a pseudogene. The CDR3 runs 17 residues. The CDR3 nucleotides are TGTGCCAGCAGCAATCAAAGGCGGGACAGGAGCACAGATACGCAGTATTTT. Encoded protein: CASSNQRRDRSTDTQYF.

The table lists this clonotype with many counts. DNA of the CDR3: TGTGCCAGCAGCTTAACCCGGGACAGCTATGGCTACACCTTC. Translated: CASSLTRDSYGYTF. The gene calls are TRBV7-2 and TRBJ1-2; TRBD1 agrees at 7 bases. Germline-derived CDR1 and CDR2 are SGHTA and FQGNSA. This CDR3 comprises 14 residues. The J segment lost 4 bases and the V segment lost 2 bases, leaving 4 bases of the junction unmatched.

This clonotype was seen a handful of times. The gene calls are TRBV18 and TRBJ2-5, with a tentative D call TRBD2 (6 bases). V lost 4 bases, J lost 4 bases, and 13 bases lay in between. Germline assignment: CDR1 KGHSH and CDR2 LQKENI. This CDR3 contains 14 residues. The CDR3 here is CASSLGLSGETQYF. The CDR3 coding sequence is TGTGCCAGCTCACTTGGCCTTAGCGGAGAGACCCAGTACTTC.

This chain connects TRBV5-1 to TRBJ1-6; unclear D gene. CDR1 SGHRS and CDR2 YFSETQ come from the germline V gene. The length of the CDR3 is 13 residues. Trimming pared 0 bases from V and 11 bases from J, leaving 9 bases between. CDR3 in amino acids: CASSLDGSAPLHF. CDR3 DNA: TGCGCCAGCAGCTTGGACGGCAGTGCACCCCTCCACTTT.

This clonotype has more than one count but fewer than ten. V gene TRBV11-2 combines with J gene TRBJ2-2; D tentatively fits TRBD1 or TRBD2 (5 bases each). There are 17 residues in the CDR3. Germline-derived CDR1 and CDR2 are SGHAT and FQNNGV. Trimming removed 5 bases from V and 0 bases from J, with 16 bases in between. The CDR3 region has the DNA TGTGCCAGCAGCGGCGAAACAGGACTCGCGAACACCGGGGAGCTGTTTTTT. Its translation is CASSGETGLANTGELFF.

The chain employs TRBV4-3 and TRBJ2-1; 7 bases map to TRBD1. The CDR3 loop spans 15 amino acids. Germline loops: CDR1 LGHNA, CDR2 YSLEER. V lost 8 bases and J lost 2; bases outside the gene matches: 9. The DNA for the CDR3 is TGCGCCAGCCCTACCCACAGGGGACCCTACAATGAGCAGTTCTTC. It codes for CASPTHRGPYNEQFF.

The gene calls are TRBV19 and TRBJ2-7; perhaps TRBD1 as D (5 bases). The CDR3 spans 13 residues. Between the trimmed V and J ends, which lost 3 bases and 6 bases, there was a span of 12 bases. Germline CDR1 LNHDA, CDR2 SQIVND (reference sequence). The DNA for the CDR3 is TGTGCCAGTAGTATCCAGGGCGGCCGCGAGCAGTACGTC. Its translation is CASSIQGGREQYV.

This clonotype has a handful of counts. The chain is built from TRBV10-3 and TRBJ2-5; 10 bases map to TRBD2. Germline V gene lookup returns CDR1 ENHRY and CDR2 SYGVKD. V shed 3 bases and J 6 bases; nucleotides not matched to a gene: 7. The CDR3 has 15 residues. CDR3 sequence reads: CAISDWGAGGKTQYF. DNA of the CDR3: TGTGCCATCAGTGACTGGGGAGCGGGGGGGAAGACCCAGTACTTC.

A few counts support this clonotype. This chain uses TRBV7-6 with TRBJ1-2; D is possibly TRBD1 (5 bases). V was shortened by 6 bases and J by 0 bases, with 17 bases between the two germline ends. Germline lookup yields CDR1 SGHVS and CDR2 FNYEAQ. The CDR3 loop spans 16 amino acids. The CDR3 DNA reads TGTGCCAGCAGTCAATACTCGGGGACGGCTAACTATGGCTACACCTTC. Translation gives CASSQYSGTANYGYTF.

This clonotype showed up just a few times. J is TRBJ1-5 and V is TRBV6-6; perhaps TRBD1 as D (5 bases). Trimming removed 3 bases at V and 0 bases at J, with 9 bases between. Germline CDR1 reads MNHNY; CDR2 reads SVGAGI (reference sequence). This CDR3 has 15 amino acids. The CDR3 reads CASSYPRDSNQPQHF. The CDR3 bases are TGTGCCAGCAGTTATCCCAGGGATAGCAATCAGCCCCAGCATTTT.

This clonotype was seen many times. This chain links TRBV5-1 with TRBJ2-3; D possibly matches TRBD1 or TRBD2 (5 bases each). V was cut by 0 bases and J by 1 base, with 9 bases left in between. This CDR3 region has 15 residues. CDR1 SGHRS and CDR2 YFSETQ come from the germline V gene. CDR3 sequence reads: CASSLEGRGTDTQYF. CDR3 nucleotides: TGCGCCAGCAGCTTGGAGGGACGGGGCACAGATACGCAGTATTTT.

This clonotype was counted ten times or more. The V and J genes are TRBV6-7 and TRBJ2-7, with D possibly being TRBD2 (6 bases). TRBV6-7 is designated an ORF whose function remains uncertain. The CDR3 length is 13 residues. This chain's CDR3 is CATRYFLGTAFYV. DNA of the CDR3: TGTGCCACCCGTTACTTCCTTGGGACTGCCTTTTATGTC.

The sample holds many counts of this clonotype. The CDR3 spells CASSQEGTGTGYTF. The DNA of the CDR3 is TGCGCCAGCAGCCAAGAGGGGACAGGGACTGGCTACACCTTC. The gene calls are TRBV4-1 and TRBJ1-2; 9 nucleotides align to TRBD1. The CDR3 sequence is 14 residues long. V shed 0 bases, J shed 7 bases, and the junction held 3 bases outside the gene matches. Germline assignment: CDR1 MGHRA and CDR2 YSYEKL.

This chain connects TRBV20-1 to TRBJ2-7; D ambiguous. Trimming stripped 3 bases from V and 2 bases from J, with 17 bases between. The CDR3 extends over 15 amino acids. Per germline, CDR1 DFQATT and CDR2 SNEGSKA (reference sequence). DNA of the CDR3: TGCAGTGCTAGCGCCGTCCTCGCGGCACCCTACGAGCAGTACTTC. It translates to CSASAVLAAPYEQYF.

In this sample, this clonotype turned up a few times. The J gene is TRBJ2-3, the V gene TRBV7-9; maybe TRBD1 (5 bases). CDR1 SEHNR and CDR2 FQNEAQ come from the germline V gene (reference sequence). The CDR3 consists of 14 residues. V was shortened by 6 bases and J by 2 bases, with 12 bases between the two germline ends. The CDR3 nucleotides read TGTGCCAGCAGACCGACAGATTCCACAGATACGCAGTATTTT. It translates to CASRPTDSTDTQYF.

This clonotype has just a few counts. The gene calls are TRBV12-3 or TRBV12-4 and TRBJ2-3, with 8 bases aligning to TRBD2. This CDR3 has 15 residues. Unmatched junction bases numbered 10, after V lost 8 bases and J lost 3 bases. The DNA for the CDR3 is TGTGCCAGCTGGGGCAGCGGGGGCGGTACAGATACGCAGTATTTT. The encoded protein is CASWGSGGGTDTQYF.